The next 15 T cell receptor beta chains were all read from a single sample in a study of blood T cell repertoires in COVID-19. Generated by immunoSEQ multiplex PCR, the TCRdb table keeps only in-frame clones and is missing some. The sample carries about 250,000 clones, around 85% recorded once. The sequenced material came from peripheral blood. These receptors all stem from a human donor with COVID-19, enrolled during active disease. The donor label of this sample is uncertain.

The chain uses TRBV29-1 and TRBJ1-2; D uncertain. V was cut by 5 bases and J by 2 bases, with 12 bases left in between. This CDR3 has 13 amino acids. Germline values: CDR1 SQVTM, CDR2 ANQGSEA. CDR3 loop: CSVSRPENYGYTF. The CDR3 region has the DNA TGCAGCGTTAGCCGCCCCGAAAACTATGGCTACACCTTC. The whole variable domain, remainder taken from reference TRBV29-1 and TRBJ1-2, is SAVISQKPSRDICQRGTSLTIQCQVDSQVTMMFWYRQQPGQSLTLIATANQGSEATYESGFVIDKFPISRPNLTFSTLTVSNMSPEDSSIYLCSVSRPENYGYTFGSGTRLTVV.

The V call is TRBV19, the J call TRBJ1-2; 7 positions match TRBD1. V shed 5 bases and J 0 bases; nucleotides not matched to a gene: 6. This CDR3 is built from 15 residues. Germline lookup yields CDR1 LNHDA and CDR2 SQIVND (reference sequence). CDR3 bases: TGTGCCAGTAGTCCTCGGGACAGCTCTAACTATGGCTACACCTTC. It encodes CASSPRDSSNYGYTF.

CDR3 loop: CASSDRDRGRAEAFF. The CDR3 coding sequence is TGTGCCAGCAGTGACAGGGACAGGGGGCGGGCTGAAGCTTTCTTT. This chain joins TRBV6-1 and TRBJ1-1; the match to TRBD1 covers 12 bases. Germline V gene data show CDR1 as MNHNS and CDR2 as SASEGT. The CDR3 totals 15 residues. V shed 3 bases and J 6 bases; nucleotides not matched to a gene: 5.

The chain carries TRBV11-2 and TRBJ2-3; TRBD2 matches at 8 bases. Germline V gives CDR1 SGHAT, CDR2 FQNNGV. The CDR3 has 16 amino acids. V lost 1 base, J lost 4 bases, and 7 bases stayed unmatched. CDR3 nucleotides: TGTGCCAGCAGCTTAGTTTTTAGCGGGAATGCAGATACGCAGTATTTT. Translating gives CASSLVFSGNADTQYF.

V gene TRBV15 combines with J gene TRBJ2-7; TRBD2 agrees at 9 bases. This CDR3 has 16 amino acids. With V trimmed by 1 base and J by 4 bases, 8 bases remained unmatched. Per the germline V gene, CDR1 is LNHNV and CDR2 is YYDKDF (reference sequence). Here the CDR3 DNA reads TGTGCCACCAGCAGAGGGGCAGCGGGAGGCCGATACGAGCAGTACTTC. This codes for CATSRGAAGGRYEQYF.

CDR3 coding DNA: TGTGCCTGGAGTGTACGGGGAGAAGGTGGCTACACCTTC. Protein sequence: CAWSVRGEGGYTF. The J gene is TRBJ1-2, the V gene TRBV30; D unclear. The CDR3 consists of 13 residues. V lost 0 bases and J 7 bases, leaving 12 bases between the germline ends. Germline V gene lookup returns CDR1 GTSNPN and CDR2 SVGIG (reference sequence).

This clone was found a few times. Distinct nucleotide sequences in the sample also encode this CDR3. This rearrangement joins TRBV7-9 to TRBJ1-1; D is undetermined. The germline gives CDR1 SEHNR, CDR2 FQNEAQ (reference sequence). Trimming cost V 0 bases and J 4 bases, with 12 bases left between them. CDR3 length: 15 residues. CDR3 coding DNA: TGTGCCAGCAGCTTAGCGCTGGGAGAGGGCACTGAAGCTTTCTTT. Protein product: CASSLALGEGTEAFF.

This chain links TRBV28 with TRBJ2-3; D remains unclear. Germline values: CDR1 MDHEN, CDR2 SYDVKM. The V end was cut by 3 bases, the J end by 6 bases, with 19 bases between. The length of the CDR3 is 16 residues. The CDR3 sequence is CASSFVGKENRDTQYF. The DNA of the CDR3 is TGTGCCAGCAGTTTTGTTGGCAAGGAGAATAGGGATACGCAGTATTTT. The full variable domain, in which reference TRBV28 and TRBJ2-3 provide the parts outside the CDR3, is DVKVTQSSRYLVKRTGEKVFLECVQDMDHENMFWYRQDPGLGLRLIYFSYDVKMKEKGDIPEGYSVSREKKERFSLILESASTNQTSMYLCASSFVGKENRDTQYFGPGTRLTVL.

The chain carries TRBV2 and TRBJ2-2; 9 positions match TRBD2. Germline values: CDR1 SNHLY, CDR2 FYNNEI. V lost 4 bases to trimming and J lost 6 bases; unmatched junction nucleotides: 6. This CDR3 region has 15 residues. CDR3 in amino acids: CASSGLAARAGELFF. The CDR3 region has the DNA TGTGCCAGCAGTGGACTAGCGGCCCGGGCCGGGGAGCTGTTTTTT.

Turning to this clone: The junction does not match germline at one end; this may be a read error. The V call is TRBV19, the J call TRBJ1-3, with TRBD1 as a possible D gene (5 bases). This CDR3 comprises 14 residues. Looked up from germline, CDR1 is LNHDA and CDR2 is SQIVND (reference sequence). The CDR3 sequence: CASSVDSSRNTIYF. In nucleotides, the CDR3 is TGTGCCAGTAGTGTAGACAGTTCGAGAAACACCATATATTTT.

The rearrangement links TRBV28 to TRBJ1-1, with D perhaps matching TRBD1 (6 bases). The CDR3 runs to 13 residues. V was trimmed by 8 bases and J by 4 bases, leaving 14 bases between them. Germline CDR1 is MDHEN and CDR2 is SYDVKM. CDR3 residues: CASLNGGTTEAFF. CDR3 bases: TGTGCCAGCCTCAATGGGGGCACCACTGAAGCTTTCTTT.

The gene calls are TRBV20-1 and TRBJ2-7; possibly TRBD1 for D (6 bases). Germline lookup yields CDR1 DFQATT and CDR2 SNEGSKA (reference sequence). This CDR3 region has 11 residues. The germline V and J ends were trimmed by 5 bases and 2 bases, with 7 bases remaining between them. CDR3 sequence reads: CSARDTYEQYF. CDR3 sequence (DNA): TGCAGTGCTCGGGACACCTACGAGCAGTACTTC.

The J gene is TRBJ2-5, the V gene TRBV9; TRBD2 is a possible D gene (7 bases). V lost 6 bases to trimming and J lost 4 bases, with 19 bases between them. The CDR3 extends over 15 amino acids. Germline CDR1 reads SGDLS; CDR2 reads YYNGEE. The CDR3 nucleotides are TGTGCCAGCACCCGGGCGGGGGCGGGATTAGAGACCCAGTACTTC. Its translation is CASTRAGAGLETQYF.

The rearrangement uses TRBV7-2 and TRBJ1-5; D may be TRBD1 (5 bases). Trimming left V 3 bases short and J 0 bases short, with 9 bases between. CDR1 SGHTA and CDR2 FQGNSA come from the germline V gene. This CDR3 has 15 amino acids. The CDR3 reads CASSFSRGSNQPQHF. DNA for the CDR3: TGTGCCAGCAGCTTCAGTAGGGGTAGCAATCAGCCCCAGCATTTT. The whole variable domain, remainder taken from reference TRBV7-2 and TRBJ1-5, is GAGVSQSPSNKVTEKGKDVELRCDPISGHTALYWYRQSLGQGLEFLIYFQGNSAPDKSGLPSDRFSAERTGGSVSTLTIQRTQQEDSAVYLCASSFSRGSNQPQHFGDGTRLSIL.

The rearrangement links TRBV9 to TRBJ2-5; D is ambiguous. The CDR3 extends over 14 amino acids. V lost 0 bases, J lost 2 bases, and 8 bases lay in between. CDR1 SGDLS and CDR2 YYNGEE come from the germline V gene. CDR3 region: CASSVGVQQETQYF. The DNA for the CDR3 is TGTGCCAGCAGCGTAGGGGTACAGCAAGAGACCCAGTACTTC.